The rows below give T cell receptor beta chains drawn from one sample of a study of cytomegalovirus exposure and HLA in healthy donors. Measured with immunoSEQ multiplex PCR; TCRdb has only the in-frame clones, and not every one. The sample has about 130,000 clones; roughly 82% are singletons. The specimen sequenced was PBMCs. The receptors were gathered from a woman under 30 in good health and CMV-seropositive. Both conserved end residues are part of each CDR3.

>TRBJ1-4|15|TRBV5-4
CASRPDISGDEKLFF
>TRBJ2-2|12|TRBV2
CASRLNTGELFF
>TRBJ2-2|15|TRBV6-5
CASSPQGALVGALFF
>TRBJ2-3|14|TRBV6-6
CASSRGQPTDTQYF
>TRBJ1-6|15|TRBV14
CASSQGWAANSPLHF
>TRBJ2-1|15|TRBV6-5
CASSYSGGGINEQFF
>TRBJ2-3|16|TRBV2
CASSSDRDVVADTQYF
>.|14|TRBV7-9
CASNPAGGGHEQYF
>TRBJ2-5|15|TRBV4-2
CASSPRGGGEETQYF
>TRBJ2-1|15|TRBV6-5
CASSLSGLSYNEQFF